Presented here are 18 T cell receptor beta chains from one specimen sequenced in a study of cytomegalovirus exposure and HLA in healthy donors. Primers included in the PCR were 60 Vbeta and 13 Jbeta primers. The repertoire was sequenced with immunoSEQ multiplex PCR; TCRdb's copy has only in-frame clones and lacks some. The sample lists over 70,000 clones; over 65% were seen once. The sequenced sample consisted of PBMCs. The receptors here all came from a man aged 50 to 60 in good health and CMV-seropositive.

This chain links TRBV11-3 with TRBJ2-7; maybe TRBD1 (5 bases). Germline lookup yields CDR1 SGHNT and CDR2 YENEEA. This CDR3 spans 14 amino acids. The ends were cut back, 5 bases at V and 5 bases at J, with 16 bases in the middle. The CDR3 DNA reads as TGTGCCAGCAGCCCCCCTGGGGCTCTCGACGAGCAGTACTTC. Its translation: CASSPPGALDEQYF.

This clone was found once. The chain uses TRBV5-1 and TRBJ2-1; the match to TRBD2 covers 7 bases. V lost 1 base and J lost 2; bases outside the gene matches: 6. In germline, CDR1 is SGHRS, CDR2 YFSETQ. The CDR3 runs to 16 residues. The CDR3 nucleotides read TGCGCCAGCAGCTTGAATCTAGCGGCCCCCTACAATGAGCAGTTCTTC. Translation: CASSLNLAAPYNEQFF.

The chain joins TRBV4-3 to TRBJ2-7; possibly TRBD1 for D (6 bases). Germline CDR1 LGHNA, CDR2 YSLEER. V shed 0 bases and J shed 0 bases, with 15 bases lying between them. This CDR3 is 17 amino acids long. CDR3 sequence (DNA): TGCGCCAGCAGCCAAGATATGCCAGGGGTTGTCTCCTACGAGCAGTACTTC. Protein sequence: CASSQDMPGVVSYEQYF.

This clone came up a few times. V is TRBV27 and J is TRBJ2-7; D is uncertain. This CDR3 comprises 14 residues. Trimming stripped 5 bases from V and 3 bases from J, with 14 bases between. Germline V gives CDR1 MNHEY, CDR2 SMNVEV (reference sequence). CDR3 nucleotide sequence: TGTGCCAGCAGTCTACGGGTGCCCCACTACGAGCAGTACTTC. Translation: CASSLRVPHYEQYF.

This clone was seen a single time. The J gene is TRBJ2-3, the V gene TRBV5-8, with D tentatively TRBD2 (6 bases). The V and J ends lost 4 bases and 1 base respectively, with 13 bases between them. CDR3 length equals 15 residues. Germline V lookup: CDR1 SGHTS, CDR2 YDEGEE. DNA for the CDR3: TGTGCCAGCAGCCTCCAGGGCGGGGGCACAGATACGCAGTATTTT. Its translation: CASSLQGGGTDTQYF.

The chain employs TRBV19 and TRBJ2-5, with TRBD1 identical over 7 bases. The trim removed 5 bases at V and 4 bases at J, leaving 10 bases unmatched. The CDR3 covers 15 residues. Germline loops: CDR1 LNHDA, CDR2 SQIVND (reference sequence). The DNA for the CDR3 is TGTGCCAGTAGTCCGAGGGACAGCCAACGAGAGACCCAGTACTTC. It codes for CASSPRDSQRETQYF.

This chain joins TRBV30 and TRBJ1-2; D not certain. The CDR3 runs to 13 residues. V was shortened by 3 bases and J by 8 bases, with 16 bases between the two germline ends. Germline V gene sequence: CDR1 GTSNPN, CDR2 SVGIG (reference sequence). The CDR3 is CAWSAPGDRGYTF. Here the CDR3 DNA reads TGTGCCTGGAGCGCCCCCGGGGATCGGGGCTACACCTTC.

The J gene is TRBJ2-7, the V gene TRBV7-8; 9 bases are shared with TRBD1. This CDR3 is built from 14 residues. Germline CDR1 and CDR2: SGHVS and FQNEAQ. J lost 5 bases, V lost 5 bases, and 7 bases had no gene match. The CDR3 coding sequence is TGTGCCAGCAGCACCCTGACAGGGGGGCACGAGCAGTACTTC. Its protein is CASSTLTGGHEQYF.

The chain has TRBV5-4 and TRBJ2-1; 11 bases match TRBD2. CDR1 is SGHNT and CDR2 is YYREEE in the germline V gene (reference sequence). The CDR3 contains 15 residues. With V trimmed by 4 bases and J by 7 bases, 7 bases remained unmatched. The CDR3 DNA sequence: TGTGCCAGCAGCCCCTTGACTAGCGGGACAAATGAGCAGTTCTTC. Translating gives CASSPLTSGTNEQFF.

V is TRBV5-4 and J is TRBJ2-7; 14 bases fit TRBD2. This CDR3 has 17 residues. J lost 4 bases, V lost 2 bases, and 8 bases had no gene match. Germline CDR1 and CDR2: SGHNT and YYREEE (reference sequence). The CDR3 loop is CASSFLPGLAGAYEQYF. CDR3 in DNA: TGTGCCAGCAGCTTCTTACCGGGACTAGCGGGAGCGTACGAGCAGTACTTC.

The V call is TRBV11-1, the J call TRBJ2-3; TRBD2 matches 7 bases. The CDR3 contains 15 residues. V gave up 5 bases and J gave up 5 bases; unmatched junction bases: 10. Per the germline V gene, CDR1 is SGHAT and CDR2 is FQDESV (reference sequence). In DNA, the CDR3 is TGTGCCAGCAGCCCAAATTTGATAGCGGGAGATACGCAGTATTTT. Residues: CASSPNLIAGDTQYF.

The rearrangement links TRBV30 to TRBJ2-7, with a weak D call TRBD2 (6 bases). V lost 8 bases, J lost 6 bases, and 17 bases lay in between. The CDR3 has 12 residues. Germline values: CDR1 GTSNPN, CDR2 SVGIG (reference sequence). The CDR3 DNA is TGTGCCGGAACCGGGAGCGGGCGCGAGCAGTACTTC. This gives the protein CAGTGSGREQYF. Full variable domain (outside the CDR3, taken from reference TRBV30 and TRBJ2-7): SQTIHQWPATLVQPVGSPLSLECTVEGTSNPNLYWYRQAAGRGLQLLFYSVGIGQISSEVPQNLSASRPQDRQFILSSKKLLLSDSGFYLCAGTGSGREQYFGPGTRLTVT.

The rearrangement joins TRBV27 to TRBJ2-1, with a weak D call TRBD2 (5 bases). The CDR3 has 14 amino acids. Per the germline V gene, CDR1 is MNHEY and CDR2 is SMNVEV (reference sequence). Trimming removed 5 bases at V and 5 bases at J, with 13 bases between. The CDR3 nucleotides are TGTGCCAGCAGTACCGTCGGGAAAAACAATGAGCAGTTCTTC. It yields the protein CASSTVGKNNEQFF.

CDR3 bases: TGTGCCAGCAGTGGACAGGGGGCTTCTCAGCCCCAGCATTTT. It codes for CASSGQGASQPQHF. The genes are TRBV2 and TRBJ1-5; 10 nucleotides match TRBD1. V lost 4 bases and J lost 6; bases outside the gene matches: 3. Germline V gene sequence: CDR1 SNHLY, CDR2 FYNNEI. This CDR3 has 14 amino acids.

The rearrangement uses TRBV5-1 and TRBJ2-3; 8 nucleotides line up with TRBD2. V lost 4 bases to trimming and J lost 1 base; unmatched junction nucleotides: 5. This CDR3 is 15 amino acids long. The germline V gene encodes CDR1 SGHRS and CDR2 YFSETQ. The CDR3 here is CASSIYSGGTDTQYF. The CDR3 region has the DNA TGCGCCAGCAGCATCTATAGCGGGGGCACAGATACGCAGTATTTT.

CDR3 sequence reads: CASTFSSARDSYGYTF. In DNA form, the CDR3 reads TGCGCCAGCACCTTCAGCTCAGCTAGGGACAGCTATGGCTACACCTTC. This sequence joins TRBV4-1 and TRBJ1-2; 7 nucleotides match TRBD1. Germline V CDR1 and CDR2: MGHRA, YSYEKL. The ends lost 7 bases at V and 4 bases at J; junction bases unmatched: 15. CDR3 length: 16 amino acids.

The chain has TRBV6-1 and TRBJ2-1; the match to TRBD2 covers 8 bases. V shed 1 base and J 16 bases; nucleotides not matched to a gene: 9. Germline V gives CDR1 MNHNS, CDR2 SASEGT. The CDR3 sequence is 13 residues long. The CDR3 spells CASSEEGTRRSFF. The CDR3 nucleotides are TGTGCCAGCAGTGAAGAGGGGACTAGGCGCTCATTCTTC.

The CDR3 reads CASSLLGGRAGDEQFF. For the CDR3, the DNA is TGTGCCAGCAGTTTATTGGGCGGGAGGGCGGGAGATGAGCAGTTCTTC. J is TRBJ2-1 and V is TRBV27, with 9 bases aligning to TRBD2. Germline loops: CDR1 MNHEY, CDR2 SMNVEV (reference sequence). The J segment lost 8 bases and the V segment lost 1 base, leaving 9 bases of the junction unmatched. The CDR3 consists of 16 residues.